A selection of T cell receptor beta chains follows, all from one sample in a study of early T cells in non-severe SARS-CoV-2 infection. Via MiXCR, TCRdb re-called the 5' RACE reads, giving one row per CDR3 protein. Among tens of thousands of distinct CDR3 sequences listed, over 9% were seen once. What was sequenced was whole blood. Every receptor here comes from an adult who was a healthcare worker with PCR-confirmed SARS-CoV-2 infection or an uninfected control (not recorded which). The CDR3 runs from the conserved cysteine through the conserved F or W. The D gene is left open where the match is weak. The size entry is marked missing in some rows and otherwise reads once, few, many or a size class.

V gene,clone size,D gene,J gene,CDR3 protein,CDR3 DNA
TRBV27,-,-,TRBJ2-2,CASSREVNAGELFF,TGTGCCAGCTCAAGGGAAGTGAACGCCGGGGAGCTGTTTTTT
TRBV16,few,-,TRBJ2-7,CASSNAGVPYEQYF,TGTGCCAGCAGTAATGCAGGGGTACCCTACGAGCAGTACTTC
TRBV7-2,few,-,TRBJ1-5,CASSFLGGNQPQHF,TGTGCCAGCAGCTTTCTTGGGGGCAATCAGCCCCAGCATTTT
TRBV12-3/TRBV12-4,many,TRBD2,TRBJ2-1,CASSLRGLAVGYNEQFF,TGTGCCAGCAGCCTCAGAGGACTAGCGGTCGGTTACAATGAGCAGTTCTTC
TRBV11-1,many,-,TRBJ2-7,CASSLEYSGSSYEQYF,TGTGCCAGCAGCTTAGAGTATAGCGGAAGCTCCTACGAGCAGTACTTC
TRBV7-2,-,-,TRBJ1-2,CASSLEGLLDYTF,TGTGCCAGCAGCTTAGAAGGTCTGTTGGACTACACCTTC
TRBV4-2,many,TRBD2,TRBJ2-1,CASSRNAAGGVESEQFF,TGTGCCAGCAGCCGCAACGCAGCGGGAGGAGTGGAAAGTGAGCAGTTCTTC
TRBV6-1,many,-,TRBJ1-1,CASSVLWGSGTEAFF,TGTGCCAGCAGTGTCCTCTGGGGGTCAGGCACTGAAGCTTTCTTT
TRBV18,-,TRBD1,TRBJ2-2,CASSLDRTGTGELFF,TGTGCCAGCTCACTCGACAGGACAGGCACCGGGGAGCTGTTTTTT
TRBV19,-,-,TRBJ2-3,CASSINVGDTLPPTDTQYF,TGTGCCAGTAGTATAAATGTGGGAGATACCCTCCCCCCCACAGATACGCAGTATTTT
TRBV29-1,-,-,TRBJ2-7,CYTRRKGSYEQYF,TGCTACACGCGGCGGAAGGGGTCCTACGAGCAGTACTTC
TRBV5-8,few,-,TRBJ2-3,CASSLGQRRTDTQYF,TGTGCCAGCAGCTTGGGACAGCGCCGCACAGATACGCAGTATTTT
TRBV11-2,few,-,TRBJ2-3,CASSLVNRMLTDTQYF,TGTGCCAGCAGCTTAGTCAATAGGATGTTGACAGATACGCAGTATTTT
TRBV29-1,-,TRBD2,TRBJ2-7,CSVRLAGEKYEQYF,TGCAGCGTCCGACTAGCGGGAGAGAAATACGAGCAGTACTTC
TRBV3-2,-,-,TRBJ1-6,CASSQDSGTGVSYNSPLHF,TGTGCCAGCAGCCAAGATTCGGGGACAGGGGTCTCCTATAATTCACCCCTCCACTTT
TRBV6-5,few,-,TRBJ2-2,CASIPGVGTGELFF,TGTGCCAGCATACCGGGAGTGGGCACCGGGGAGCTGTTTTTT
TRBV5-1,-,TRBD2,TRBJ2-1,CASSTVPSGGYNEQFF,TGCGCCAGCAGCACCGTCCCCAGCGGGGGCTACAATGAGCAGTTCTTC
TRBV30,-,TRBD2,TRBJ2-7,CAANRYGLAARGEQYF,TGTGCCGCCAACCGCTACGGACTAGCTGCACGGGGCGAGCAGTACTTC
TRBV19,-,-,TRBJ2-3,CASSIVSGIITDTQYF,TGTGCCAGTAGTATAGTATCGGGGATAATCACAGATACGCAGTATTTT
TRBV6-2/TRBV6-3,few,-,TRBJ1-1,CASSPRSCEAFF,TGTGCCAGCAGTCCGAGATCATGTGAAGCTTTCTTT
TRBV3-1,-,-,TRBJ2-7,CASSFMTGPTYEQYF,TGTGCCAGCAGCTTCATGACGGGGCCCACCTACGAGCAGTACTTC
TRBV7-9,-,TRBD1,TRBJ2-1,CASSPPGQAESSSYNEQFF,TGTGCCAGCAGCCCTCCGGGACAGGCCGAGTCGAGCTCCTACAATGAGCAGTTCTTC
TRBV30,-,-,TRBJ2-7,CAWSLLGVYEQYF,TGTGCCTGGAGCCTACTAGGGGTCTACGAGCAGTACTTC
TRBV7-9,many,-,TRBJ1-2,CASSLVDYGYTF,TGTGCCAGCAGCTTAGTCGACTATGGCTACACCTTC
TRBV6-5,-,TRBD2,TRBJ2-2,CASSYQAGLALELFF,TGTGCCAGCAGTTACCAAGCGGGGTTGGCATTAGAGCTGTTTTTT
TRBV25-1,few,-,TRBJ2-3,CASSESGARYTQYF,TGTGCCAGCAGTGAATCAGGGGCTCGGTATACGCAGTATTTT
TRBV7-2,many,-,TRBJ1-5,CASSLVPTGFPQHF,TGTGCCAGCAGCTTAGTCCCGACGGGTTTTCCCCAGCATTTT
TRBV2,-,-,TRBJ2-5,CASSELGETQYF,TGTGCCAGCAGCGAGCTGGGAGAGACCCAGTACTTC
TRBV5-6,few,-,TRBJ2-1,CASSLFLGRNEQFF,TGTGCCAGCAGCTTGTTTCTAGGGCGGAATGAGCAGTTCTTC
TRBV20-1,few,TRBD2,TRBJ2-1,CSAITSGRANEQFF,TGCAGTGCCATAACTAGCGGGAGAGCGAATGAGCAGTTCTTC
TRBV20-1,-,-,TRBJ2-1,CSASFYGSYNEQFF,TGCAGTGCTAGTTTCTACGGCTCCTACAATGAGCAGTTCTTC
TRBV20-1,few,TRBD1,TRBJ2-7,CSARDRRTGDNEQYF,TGCAGTGCTAGAGATCGGAGGACAGGGGACAACGAGCAGTACTTC
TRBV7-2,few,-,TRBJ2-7,CASSLSGPRQYF,TGTGCCAGCAGCCTATCGGGGCCAAGGCAGTACTTC
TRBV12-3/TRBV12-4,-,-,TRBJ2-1,CASSLDRNNEQFF,TGTGCCAGCAGTTTGGACAGAAATAATGAGCAGTTCTTC
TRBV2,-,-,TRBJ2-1,CASSEKTDEQFF,TGTGCCAGCAGTGAGAAGACAGACGAGCAGTTCTTC
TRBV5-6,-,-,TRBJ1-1,CASSRGGWAEAFF,TGTGCCAGCAGCCGGGGAGGGTGGGCTGAAGCTTTCTTT
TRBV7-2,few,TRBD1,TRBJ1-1,CASSFGTVLNTEAFF,TGTGCCAGCAGCTTTGGGACAGTCCTGAACACTGAAGCTTTCTTT
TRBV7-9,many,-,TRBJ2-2,CASSPDGVLNTGELFF,TGTGCCAGCAGCCCGGACGGGGTATTGAACACCGGGGAGCTGTTTTTT
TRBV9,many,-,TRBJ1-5,CASSVEGNSNQPQHF,TGTGCCAGCAGCGTAGAGGGGAATAGCAATCAGCCCCAGCATTTT